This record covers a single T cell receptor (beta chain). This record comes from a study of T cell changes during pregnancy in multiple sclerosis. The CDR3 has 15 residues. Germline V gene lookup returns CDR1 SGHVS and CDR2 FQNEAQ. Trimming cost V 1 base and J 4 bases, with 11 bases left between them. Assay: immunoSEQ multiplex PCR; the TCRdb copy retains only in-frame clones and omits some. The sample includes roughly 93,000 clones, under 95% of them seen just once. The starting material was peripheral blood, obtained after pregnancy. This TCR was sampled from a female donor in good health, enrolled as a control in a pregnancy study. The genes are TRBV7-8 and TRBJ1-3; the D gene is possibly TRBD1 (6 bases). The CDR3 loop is CASSLGRGWGNTIYF. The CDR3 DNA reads TGTGCCAGCAGCTTAGGCAGGGGATGGGGAAACACCATATATTTT.